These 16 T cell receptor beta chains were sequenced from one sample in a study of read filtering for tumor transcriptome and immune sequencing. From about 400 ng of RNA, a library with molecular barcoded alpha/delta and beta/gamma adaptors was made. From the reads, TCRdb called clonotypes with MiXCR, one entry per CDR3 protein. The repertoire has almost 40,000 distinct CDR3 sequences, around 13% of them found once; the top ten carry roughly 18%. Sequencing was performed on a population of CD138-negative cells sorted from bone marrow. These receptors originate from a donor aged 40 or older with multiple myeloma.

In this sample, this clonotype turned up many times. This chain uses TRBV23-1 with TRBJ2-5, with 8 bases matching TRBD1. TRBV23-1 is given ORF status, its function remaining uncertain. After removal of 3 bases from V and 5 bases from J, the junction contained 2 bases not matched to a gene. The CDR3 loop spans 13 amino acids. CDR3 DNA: TGCGCCAGCAGTCACAGGGGGCTTGAGACCCAGTACTTC. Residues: CASSHRGLETQYF.

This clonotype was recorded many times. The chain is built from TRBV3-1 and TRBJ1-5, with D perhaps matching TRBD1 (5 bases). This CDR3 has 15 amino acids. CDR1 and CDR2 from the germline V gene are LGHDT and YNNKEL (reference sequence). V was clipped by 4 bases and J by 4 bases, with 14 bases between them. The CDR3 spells CASSRTPGGNQPQHF. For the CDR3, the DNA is TGTGCCAGCAGCCGTACCCCGGGGGGTAATCAGCCCCAGCATTTT.

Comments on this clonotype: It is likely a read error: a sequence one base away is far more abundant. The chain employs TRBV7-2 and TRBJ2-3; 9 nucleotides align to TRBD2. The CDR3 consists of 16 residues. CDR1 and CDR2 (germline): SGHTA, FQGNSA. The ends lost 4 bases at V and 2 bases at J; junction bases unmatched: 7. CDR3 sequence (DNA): TGTGCCAGCAGCTCCGGGGAGCGGGGGGACACAGATACGCAGTATTTT. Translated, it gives CASSSGERGDTDTQYF. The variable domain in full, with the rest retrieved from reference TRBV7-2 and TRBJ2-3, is GAGVSQSPSNKVTEKGKDVELRCDPISGHTALYWYRQSLGQGLEFLIYFQGNSAPDKSGLPSDRFSAERTGGSVSTLTIQRTQQEDSAVYLCASSSGERGDTDTQYFGPGTRLTVL.

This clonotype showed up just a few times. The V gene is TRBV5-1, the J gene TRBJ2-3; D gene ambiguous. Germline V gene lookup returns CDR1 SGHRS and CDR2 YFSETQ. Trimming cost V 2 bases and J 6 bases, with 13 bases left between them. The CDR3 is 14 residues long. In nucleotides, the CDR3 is TGCGCCAGCAGCTTCCATCCCCCCCCTGATACGCAGTATTTT. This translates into CASSFHPPPDTQYF. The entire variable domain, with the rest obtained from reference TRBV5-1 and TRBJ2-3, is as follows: KAGVTQTPRYLIKTRGQQVTLSCSPISGHRSVSWYQQTPGQGLQFLFEYFSETQRNKGNFPGRFSGRQFSNSRSEMNVSTLELGDSALYLCASSFHPPPDTQYFGPGTRLTVL.

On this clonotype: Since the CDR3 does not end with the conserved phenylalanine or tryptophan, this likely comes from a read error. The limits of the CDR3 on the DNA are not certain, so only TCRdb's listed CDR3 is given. This CDR3 is CASSRLAVLYGYAL. The V call is TRBV4-1, the J call TRBJ1-2. The V gene's germline CDR1 is MGHRA and CDR2 YSYEKL. The CDR3 sequence runs 14 residues, both termini included.

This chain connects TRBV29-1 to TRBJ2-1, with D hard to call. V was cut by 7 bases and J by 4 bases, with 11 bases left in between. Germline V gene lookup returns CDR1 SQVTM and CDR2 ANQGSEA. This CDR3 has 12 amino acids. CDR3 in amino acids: CSGGSEYNEQFF. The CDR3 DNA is TGCAGCGGCGGATCGGAGTACAATGAGCAGTTCTTC.

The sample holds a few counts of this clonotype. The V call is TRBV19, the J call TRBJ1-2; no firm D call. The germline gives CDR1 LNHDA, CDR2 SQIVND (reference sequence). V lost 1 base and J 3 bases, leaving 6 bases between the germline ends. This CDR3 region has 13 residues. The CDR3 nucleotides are TGTGCCAGTAGTATAGGAGGAGACTATGGCTACACCTTC. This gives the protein CASSIGGDYGYTF.

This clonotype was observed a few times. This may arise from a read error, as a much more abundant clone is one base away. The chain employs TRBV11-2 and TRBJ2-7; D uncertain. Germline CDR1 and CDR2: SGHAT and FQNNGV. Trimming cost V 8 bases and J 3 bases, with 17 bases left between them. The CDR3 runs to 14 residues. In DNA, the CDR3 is TGTGCCAGCGGCCCCCCAGGACGCTACTACGAGCAGTACTTC. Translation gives CASGPPGRYYEQYF.

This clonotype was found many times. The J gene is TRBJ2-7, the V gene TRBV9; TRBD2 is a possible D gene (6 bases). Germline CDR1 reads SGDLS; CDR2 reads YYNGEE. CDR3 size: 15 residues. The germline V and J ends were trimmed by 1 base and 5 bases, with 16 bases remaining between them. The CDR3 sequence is CASSVSWGESDEQYF. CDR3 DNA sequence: TGTGCCAGCAGCGTATCCTGGGGGGAGAGTGACGAGCAGTACTTC. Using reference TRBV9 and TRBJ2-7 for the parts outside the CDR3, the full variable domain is DSGVTQTPKHLITATGQRVTLRCSPRSGDLSVYWYQQSLDQGLQFLIQYYNGEERAKGNILERFSAQQFPDLHSELNLSSLELGDSALYFCASSVSWGESDEQYFGPGTRLTVT.

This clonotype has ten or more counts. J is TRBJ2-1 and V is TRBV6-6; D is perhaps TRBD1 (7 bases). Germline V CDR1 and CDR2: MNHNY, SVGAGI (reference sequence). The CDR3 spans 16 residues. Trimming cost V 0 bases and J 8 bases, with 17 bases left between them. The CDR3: CASSYSLGQGGDEQFF. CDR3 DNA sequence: TGTGCCAGCAGTTACTCGTTAGGTCAGGGGGGCGATGAGCAGTTCTTC.

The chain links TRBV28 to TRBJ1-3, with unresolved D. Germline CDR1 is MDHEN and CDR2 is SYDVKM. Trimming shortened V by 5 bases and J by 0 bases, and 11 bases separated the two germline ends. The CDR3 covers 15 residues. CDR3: CASSPPTISGNTIYF. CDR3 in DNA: TGTGCCAGCAGTCCCCCAACCATCTCTGGAAACACCATATATTTT.

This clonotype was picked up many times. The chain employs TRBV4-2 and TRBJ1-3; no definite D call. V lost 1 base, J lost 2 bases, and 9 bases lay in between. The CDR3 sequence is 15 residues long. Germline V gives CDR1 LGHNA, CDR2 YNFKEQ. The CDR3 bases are TGTGCCAGCAGCCAAGCGTTGGTGGCTGGAAACACCATATATTTT. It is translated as CASSQALVAGNTIYF.

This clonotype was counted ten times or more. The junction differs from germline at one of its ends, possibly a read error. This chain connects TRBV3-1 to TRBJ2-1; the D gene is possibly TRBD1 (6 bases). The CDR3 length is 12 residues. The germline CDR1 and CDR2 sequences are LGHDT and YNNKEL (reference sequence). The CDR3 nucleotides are TGTGCCAGCAGCCCCCAGGGGAATGAGCAGTCCTTC. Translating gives CASSPQGNEQSF.

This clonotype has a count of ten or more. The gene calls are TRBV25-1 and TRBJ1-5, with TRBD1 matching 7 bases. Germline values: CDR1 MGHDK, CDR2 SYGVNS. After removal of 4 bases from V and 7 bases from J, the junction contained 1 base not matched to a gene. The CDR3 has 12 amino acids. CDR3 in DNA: TGTGCCAGCAGTGGACAGGGCCAGCCCCAGCATTTT. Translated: CASSGQGQPQHF.

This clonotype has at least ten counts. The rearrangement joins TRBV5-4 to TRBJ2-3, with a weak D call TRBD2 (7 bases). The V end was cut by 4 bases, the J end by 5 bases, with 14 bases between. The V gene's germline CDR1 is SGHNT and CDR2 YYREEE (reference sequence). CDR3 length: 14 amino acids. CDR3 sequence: CASSLQGGGDTQYF. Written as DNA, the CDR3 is TGTGCCAGCAGCCTTCAGGGAGGGGGAGATACGCAGTATTTT.

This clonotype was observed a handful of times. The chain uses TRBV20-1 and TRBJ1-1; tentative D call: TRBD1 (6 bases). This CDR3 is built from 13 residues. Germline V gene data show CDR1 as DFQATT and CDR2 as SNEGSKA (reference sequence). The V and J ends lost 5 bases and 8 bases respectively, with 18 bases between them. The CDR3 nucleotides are TGCAGTGCTGAGGACAGTGACCTGGTGGAAGCTTTCTTT. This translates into CSAEDSDLVEAFF.